This TCR beta chain was profiled in a study of blood T cells in healthy people across ages. Notes on the study in general: The diversity estimates, figures obtained from one million T cells, were considered underestimates. There was a strong correlation between TCR beta diversity and naive T cell percentage.

Through a sample-barcoded 5' primer and a J-beta primer mix, a second PCR was run for roughly 6 to 11 cycles. Every cDNA molecule carried a tag from a template-switch adaptor bearing 12 random nucleotides. TCRdb reprocessed the 5' RACE reads via MiXCR and lists one record per CDR3 protein. The data contain 1,300,000 or so distinct CDR3 sequences, approximately 60% of them singletons. Ten milliliters of peripheral blood were drawn from each donor into EDTA-treated tubes. To note about this clonotype: No antigen is known for it.

Per germline, CDR1 MNHEY and CDR2 SVGEGT. Trimming at V came to 6 bases and at J to 5 bases, leaving 14 bases not matched to a gene. The CDR3 consists of 18 residues. Sequencing was performed on blood. The receptor's source is a man aged 18 to 29 in good health. This chain uses TRBV6-2 or TRBV6-3 with TRBJ1-5, with TRBD1 matching 12 bases. The CDR3 DNA sequence: TGTGCCAGCAGCCCCCGAGGGACAGGGGGCATAGGCTATCAGCCCCAGCATTTT. Amino acid sequence: CASSPRGTGGIGYQPQHF.